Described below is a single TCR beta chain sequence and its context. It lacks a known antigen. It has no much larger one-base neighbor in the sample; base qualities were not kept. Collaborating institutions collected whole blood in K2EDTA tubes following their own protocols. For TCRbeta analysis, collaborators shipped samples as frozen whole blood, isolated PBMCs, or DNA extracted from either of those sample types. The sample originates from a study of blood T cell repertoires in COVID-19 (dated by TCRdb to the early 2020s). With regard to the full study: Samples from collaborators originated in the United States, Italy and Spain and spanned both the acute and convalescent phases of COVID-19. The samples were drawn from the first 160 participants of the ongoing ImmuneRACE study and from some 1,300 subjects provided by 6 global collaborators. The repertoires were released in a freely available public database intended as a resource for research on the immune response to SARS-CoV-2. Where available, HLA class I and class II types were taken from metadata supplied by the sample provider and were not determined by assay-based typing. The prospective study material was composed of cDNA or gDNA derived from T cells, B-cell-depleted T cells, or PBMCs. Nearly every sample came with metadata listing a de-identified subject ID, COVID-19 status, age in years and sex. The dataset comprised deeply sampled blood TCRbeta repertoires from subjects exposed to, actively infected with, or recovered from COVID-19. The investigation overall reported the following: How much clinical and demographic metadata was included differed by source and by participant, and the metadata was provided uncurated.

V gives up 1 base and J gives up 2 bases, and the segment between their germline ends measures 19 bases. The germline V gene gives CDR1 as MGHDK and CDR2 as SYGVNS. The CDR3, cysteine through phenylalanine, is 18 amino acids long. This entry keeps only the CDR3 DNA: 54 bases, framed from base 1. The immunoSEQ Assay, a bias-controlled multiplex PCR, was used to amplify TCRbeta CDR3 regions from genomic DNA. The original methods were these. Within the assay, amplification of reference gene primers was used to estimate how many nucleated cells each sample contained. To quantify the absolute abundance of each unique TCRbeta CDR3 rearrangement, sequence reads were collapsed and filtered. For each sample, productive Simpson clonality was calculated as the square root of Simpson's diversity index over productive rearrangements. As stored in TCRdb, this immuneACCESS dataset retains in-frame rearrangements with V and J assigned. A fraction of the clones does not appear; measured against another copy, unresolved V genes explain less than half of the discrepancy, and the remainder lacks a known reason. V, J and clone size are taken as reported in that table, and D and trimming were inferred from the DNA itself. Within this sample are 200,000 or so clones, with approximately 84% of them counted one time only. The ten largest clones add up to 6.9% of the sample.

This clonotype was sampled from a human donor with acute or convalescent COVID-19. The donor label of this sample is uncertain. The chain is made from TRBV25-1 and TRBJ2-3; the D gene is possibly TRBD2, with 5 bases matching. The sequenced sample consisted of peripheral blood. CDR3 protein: CASSESARTPRDTDTQYF. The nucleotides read TGTGCCAGCAGTGAATCCGCTCGGACTCCCCGAGACACAGATACGCAGTATTTT.